Shown below are 21 T cell receptor beta chains from a single sample sequenced in a study of T cells expressing NK-cell markers. TCRdb reprocessed the 5' RACE reads, with one entry per CDR3 protein and no DNA. The sample table includes over 100,000 distinct CDR3 sequences. The sample comprised blood T cells: a sorted CD56 or NKG2C T cell subset, CD4+ or CD8+ T cells, or bulk PBMC T cells (not recorded which). Source of these receptors: a woman between 18 and 75 years old in good health.

The rearrangement links TRBV6-2 or TRBV6-3 to TRBJ2-1; checking the TCRdb D call of TRBD2 is not possible without DNA. Germline V gene data show CDR1 as MNHEY and CDR2 as SVGEGT. The CDR3 totals 18 residues. The CDR3 loop is CASSYVAGISSSYNEQFF.

The chain carries TRBV10-3 and TRBJ2-7; lacking DNA, the TRBD2 call made by TCRdb goes unchecked. CDR3 length: 14 residues. Germline V gene data show CDR1 as ENHRY and CDR2 as SYGVKD. CDR3 sequence: CAISAGLVRYEQYF.

CDR3 loop: CATGAGGLDEQFF. The chain recombines TRBV10-1 with TRBJ2-1; TCRdb proposes TRBD2, but this gene call is untestable without DNA. The V gene's germline CDR1 is WNHNN and CDR2 SYGVQD (reference sequence). The CDR3 runs 13 residues.

The chain carries TRBV27 and TRBJ2-7; TCRdb lists TRBD2, though no DNA is available to test this call. Germline V lookup: CDR1 MNHEY, CDR2 SMNVEV (reference sequence). The length of the CDR3 is 14 residues. The CDR3 sequence is CASARTSFAYEQYF.

This chain connects TRBV4-1 to TRBJ2-5; there is no DNA to check the TCRdb D call of TRBD2. Germline V gives CDR1 MGHRA, CDR2 YSYEKL. The CDR3 loop spans 14 amino acids. CDR3 sequence reads: CASSLSGIGETQYF.

The chain carries TRBV6-5 and TRBJ2-5; the TCRdb call, TRBD2, lacks DNA for checking. Germline CDR1 reads MNHEY; CDR2 reads SVGAGI. This CDR3 region has 15 residues. The CDR3 loop reads CASSYSLGLQETQYF.

V gene TRBV12-3 or TRBV12-4 combines with J gene TRBJ2-7; TCRdb's D call of TRBD2 is untestable without DNA. This CDR3 has 16 amino acids. CDR3 sequence reads: CASRGYSAGGADEQYF.

J is TRBJ2-6 and V is TRBV9; checking the TCRdb D call of TRBD2 is not possible without DNA. This CDR3 comprises 16 residues. CDR1 SGDLS and CDR2 YYNGEE come from the germline V gene. The CDR3 loop reads CASLKAEQAGANVLTF.

The V and J genes are TRBV29-1 and TRBJ2-1; there is no DNA to check the TCRdb D call of TRBD2. The CDR3 spans 15 residues. Germline-derived CDR1 and CDR2 are SQVTM and ANQGSEA. This CDR3 is CSAPMAGGSYNEQFF.

The chain employs TRBV9 and TRBJ2-1; the D call of TRBD2 rests on TCRdb alone, since no DNA is present to check it. The V gene's germline CDR1 is SGDLS and CDR2 YYNGEE. This CDR3 spans 14 amino acids. CDR3 residues: CASNSGLFYNEQFF.

J is TRBJ1-2 and V is TRBV7-6; TCRdb's assignment of TRBD1 cannot be checked, as there is no DNA. The CDR3 consists of 14 residues. Germline loops: CDR1 SGHVS, CDR2 FNYEAQ. This chain's CDR3 is CASSLERTGFGYTF.

The chain carries TRBV12-3 or TRBV12-4 and TRBJ1-5; TCRdb's D gene call, TRBD1, goes unchecked for lack of DNA. The CDR3 has 15 amino acids. CDR3 protein: CASSTGAGAHQPQHF.

V is TRBV28 and J is TRBJ2-7. This CDR3 has 14 residues. The V gene's germline CDR1 is MDHEN and CDR2 SYDVKM. CDR3 amino acids: CASSLIMVEHEQYF.

The gene calls are TRBV12-3 or TRBV12-4 and TRBJ1-2. There are 15 residues in the CDR3. This CDR3 reads CASSLGPQVVYGYTF.

J is TRBJ1-2 and V is TRBV15. In germline, CDR1 is LNHNV, CDR2 YYDKDF (reference sequence). The CDR3 has 16 residues. CDR3 sequence: CATSRDRDPSNYGYTF.

The chain uses TRBV5-1 and TRBJ1-4; the D gene TCRdb calls, TRBD1, cannot be checked with no DNA. CDR1 is SGHRS, CDR2 YFSETQ, per germline. This CDR3 has 14 amino acids. The CDR3 loop reads CASSRGTERRKLFF.

The chain combines TRBV10-3 with TRBJ2-2. CDR1 is ENHRY and CDR2 is SYGVKD in the germline V gene. The CDR3 runs to 12 residues. CDR3 sequence: CAISNGAGELFF.

The rearrangement links TRBV4-3 to TRBJ2-7. The germline V gene encodes CDR1 LGHNA and CDR2 YSLEER. The CDR3 covers 15 residues. CDR3 in amino acids: CASSQDPGATYEQYF.

V is TRBV19 and J is TRBJ2-1; TCRdb gives TRBD1 as the D gene, but with no DNA this cannot be confirmed. The CDR3 spans 14 residues. In germline, CDR1 is LNHDA, CDR2 SQIVND (reference sequence). The CDR3 sequence: CASSRGGENNEQFF.

The rearrangement links TRBV6-5 to TRBJ1-5; TCRdb's D call of TRBD1 is untestable without DNA. Looked up from germline, CDR1 is MNHEY and CDR2 is SVGAGI. The CDR3 has 15 residues. CDR3 in amino acids: CASSYTTGGNQPQHF.

The rearrangement joins TRBV4-3 to TRBJ1-6. The CDR3 runs 16 residues. The germline gives CDR1 LGHNA, CDR2 YSLEER. CDR3 residues: CASSQDGGGYNSPLHF.